The 21 T cell receptor beta chains given below trace back to one sample, sequenced in a study of blood T cell repertoires in COVID-19. TCRdb's copy holds only in-frame clones and misses some; the assay was immunoSEQ multiplex PCR. The data show about 62,000 clones, approximately 70% seen once. Material for sequencing was PBMCs or T cells enriched from blood (not recorded which). The receptors here all came from an older woman who had been exposed to COVID-19.

This chain connects TRBV3-1 (or the pseudogene TRBV3-2) to TRBJ1-5; D is undetermined. V was trimmed by 1 base and J by 2 bases, leaving 6 bases between them. Germline CDR1 and CDR2: LGHDT and YNNKEL (reference sequence). The length of the CDR3 is 14 residues. The CDR3 nucleotides are TGTGCCAGCAGCCAAGGACGGGGCAATCAGCCCCAGCATTTT. Its translation is CASSQGRGNQPQHF.

The rearrangement uses TRBV30 and TRBJ1-2; D ambiguous. The length of the CDR3 is 17 residues. CDR1 is GTSNPN, CDR2 SVGIG, per germline (reference sequence). Trimming cost V 0 bases and J 1 base, with 18 bases left between them. In DNA form, the CDR3 reads TGTGCCTGGAGTGTACTGGGAGAAACTCAACATAACTATGGCTACACCTTC. Translated, it gives CAWSVLGETQHNYGYTF.

This chain connects TRBV2 to TRBJ1-1; TRBD1 matches at 9 bases. The CDR3 length is 13 residues. The ends lost 4 bases at V and 9 bases at J; junction bases unmatched: 6. Germline values: CDR1 SNHLY, CDR2 FYNNEI. CDR3 nucleotide sequence: TGTGCCAGCAGTGCGGTGGGGACAGGGCAAGCTTTCTTT. Translation: CASSAVGTGQAFF.

This clone was recorded many times. The chain recombines TRBV7-9 with TRBJ2-1; 10 bases align to TRBD1. The CDR3 has 16 amino acids. V lost 5 bases to trimming and J lost 6 bases; unmatched junction nucleotides: 10. From germline, CDR1 is SEHNR and CDR2 FQNEAQ (reference sequence). CDR3 in amino acids: CASSLLGTGALNEQFF. CDR3 nucleotide sequence: TGTGCCAGCAGCCTGCTCGGGACAGGGGCTCTCAATGAGCAGTTCTTC.

The chain is built from TRBV7-3 and TRBJ1-1; D is undetermined. Trimming shortened V by 8 bases and J by 1 base, and 11 bases separated the two germline ends. Per germline, CDR1 SGHTA and CDR2 FQGTGA. The CDR3 extends over 13 amino acids. This chain's CDR3 is CASLRETNTEAFF. In nucleotides, the CDR3 is TGTGCCAGCCTACGGGAGACGAACACTGAAGCTTTCTTT.

This clone was observed a few times. V usage is TRBV29-1 and J usage is TRBJ1-2; no clear D. This CDR3 region has 11 residues. V lost 3 bases, J lost 6 bases, and 8 bases lay in between. Germline V gene sequence: CDR1 SQVTM, CDR2 ANQGSEA. CDR3 loop: CSVDSGNGYTF. In DNA form, the CDR3 reads TGCAGCGTTGATTCGGGAAATGGCTACACCTTC. Full variable domain (outside the CDR3, taken from reference TRBV29-1 and TRBJ1-2): SAVISQKPSRDICQRGTSLTIQCQVDSQVTMMFWYRQQPGQSLTLIATANQGSEATYESGFVIDKFPISRPNLTFSTLTVSNMSPEDSSIYLCSVDSGNGYTFGSGTRLTVV.

The chain has TRBV7-3 and TRBJ1-1; the D is unclear. Between the trimmed V and J ends, which lost 5 bases and 0 bases, there was a span of 10 bases. There are 14 residues in the CDR3. Per germline, CDR1 SGHTA and CDR2 FQGTGA. CDR3 in amino acids: CASSLPGMNTEAFF. Here the CDR3 DNA reads TGTGCCAGCAGCCTCCCGGGGATGAACACTGAAGCTTTCTTT.

J is TRBJ1-2 and V is TRBV28, with D perhaps TRBD1 (5 bases). CDR3 size: 13 residues. Germline CDR1 is MDHEN and CDR2 is SYDVKM. The germline V and J ends were trimmed by 5 bases and 10 bases, with 17 bases remaining between them. The CDR3 coding sequence is TGTGCCAGCAGTCCGATAGTCGTAGGGGCCTACACCTTC. It codes for CASSPIVVGAYTF.

J is TRBJ2-3 and V is TRBV7-8; D gene unclear. This CDR3 contains 14 residues. Germline values: CDR1 SGHVS, CDR2 FQNEAQ. Trimming cost V 1 base and J 4 bases, with 9 bases left between them. CDR3 bases: TGTGCCAGCAGCTTAGTATGGTCGGCAGATACGCAGTATTTT. Translated, it gives CASSLVWSADTQYF.

In this sample, this clone turned up a few times. The rearrangement links TRBV28 to TRBJ1-2; maybe TRBD1 (6 bases). Germline CDR1 MDHEN, CDR2 SYDVKM. This CDR3 contains 14 residues. Trimming removed 6 bases from V and 3 bases from J, with 14 bases in between. As DNA, the CDR3 is TGTGCCAGCAGACCCGAAGGGGGGGACTATGGCTACACCTTC. This translates into CASRPEGGDYGYTF.

In DNA form, the CDR3 reads TGTGCCAGCAGCCAACGTCAGACAGGGCGGAATTCACCCCTCCACTTT. It translates to CASSQRQTGRNSPLHF. This chain links TRBV7-9 with TRBJ1-6; TRBD1 aligns across 7 bases. This CDR3 has 16 amino acids. The germline CDR1 and CDR2 sequences are SEHNR and FQNEAQ (reference sequence). V shed 5 bases and J 7 bases; nucleotides not matched to a gene: 11.

This clone has only a few counts. The V call is TRBV7-2, the J call TRBJ1-6; D remains unclear. Germline CDR1 and CDR2: SGHTA and FQGNSA. The CDR3 covers 17 residues. V dropped 2 bases and J dropped 0 bases, with 11 bases sitting between them. CDR3 amino acids: CASSLTRETSYNSPLHF. The CDR3 DNA reads as TGTGCCAGCAGCTTAACCCGGGAAACCTCCTATAATTCACCCCTCCACTTT.

Here the CDR3 reads CASSEMEKNTEAFF. The CDR3 coding sequence is TGTGCCAGCAGTGAAATGGAGAAGAACACTGAAGCTTTCTTT. The gene calls are TRBV25-1 and TRBJ1-1; D uncertain. Germline values: CDR1 MGHDK, CDR2 SYGVNS. V was clipped by 2 bases and J by 1 base, with 8 bases between them. The CDR3 contains 14 residues.

This rearrangement joins TRBV2 to TRBJ1-4; 7 positions match TRBD1. The CDR3 spans 15 residues. Trimming took 0 bases from V and 8 from J; bases not matched to a gene: 6. The germline V gene has CDR1 SNHLY and CDR2 FYNNEI. CDR3 residues: CASSEAGRQGEKLFF. CDR3 in DNA: TGTGCCAGCAGTGAAGCGGGGAGACAGGGCGAAAAACTGTTTTTT.

J is TRBJ1-2 and V is TRBV6-5; D perhaps matches TRBD1 (5 bases). V lost 0 bases and J lost 7, with 18 bases in between. Germline-derived CDR1 and CDR2 are MNHEY and SVGAGI. The CDR3 is 16 residues long. The CDR3 sequence: CASSYSLGGTRLGYTF. CDR3 DNA sequence: TGTGCCAGCAGTTACTCGCTTGGGGGGACGAGGCTTGGCTACACCTTC.

The chain joins TRBV4-3 to TRBJ2-3; a weak D match, TRBD1 (5 bases). V was clipped by 3 bases and J by 9 bases, with 13 bases between them. Looked up from germline, CDR1 is LGHNA and CDR2 is YSLEER. This CDR3 has 13 amino acids. CDR3 region: CASSQASGRTQYF. DNA of the CDR3: TGCGCCAGCAGCCAGGCCTCAGGGCGGACGCAGTATTTT.

This sequence joins TRBV14 and TRBJ2-7, with 7 bases identical to TRBD2. V gave up 5 bases and J gave up 0 bases; unmatched junction bases: 10. This CDR3 contains 16 residues. Per germline, CDR1 SGHDN and CDR2 FVKESK. The CDR3 DNA reads TGTGCCAGCAGCTTCCGGAGCGGGGAGAGCTCCTACGAGCAGTACTTC. It codes for CASSFRSGESSYEQYF.

V and J are TRBV5-6 and TRBJ1-2; a possible D gene is TRBD1 (6 bases). The V gene's germline CDR1 is SGHDT and CDR2 YYEEEE. V was clipped by 5 bases and J by 5 bases, with 16 bases between them. The CDR3 is 14 amino acids. CDR3: CASRWGQDWYGYTF. The CDR3 coding sequence is TGTGCCAGCAGGTGGGGGCAGGATTGGTATGGCTACACCTTC. Full variable domain (remainder filled in from reference TRBV5-6 and TRBJ1-2): DAGVTQSPTHLIKTRGQQVTLRCSPKSGHDTVSWYQQALGQGPQFIFQYYEEEERQRGNFPDRFSGHQFPNYSSELNVNALLLGDSALYLCASRWGQDWYGYTFGSGTRLTVV.

The chain uses TRBV28 and TRBJ1-2; 7 nucleotides match TRBD1. The V gene's germline CDR1 is MDHEN and CDR2 SYDVKM. Trimming at V came to 7 bases and at J to 7 bases, leaving 9 bases not matched to a gene. The CDR3 spans 13 residues. The CDR3 is CASIPTGMSGYTF. The CDR3 nucleotides are TGTGCCAGCATACCGACAGGGATGAGTGGCTACACCTTC.

The table lists this clone with a count of one. The rearrangement links TRBV19 to TRBJ1-4; D is uncertain. V lost 8 bases and J 6 bases, leaving 10 bases between the germline ends. Germline-derived CDR1 and CDR2 are LNHDA and SQIVND (reference sequence). The CDR3 extends over 12 amino acids. The CDR3 region is CASGGVYEKLFF. The CDR3 region has the DNA TGTGCCAGTGGCGGGGTTTATGAAAAACTGTTTTTT.

A few counts support this clone. This chain connects TRBV28 to TRBJ1-1; D is possibly TRBD1 (6 bases). The V gene lost 7 bases and the J gene lost 1 base, with 13 bases spanning the gap. The CDR3 contains 14 residues. Germline V lookup: CDR1 MDHEN, CDR2 SYDVKM. CDR3 amino acids: CASTVTGRNTEAFF. The DNA of the CDR3 is TGTGCCAGCACCGTAACAGGGAGGAACACTGAAGCTTTCTTT.